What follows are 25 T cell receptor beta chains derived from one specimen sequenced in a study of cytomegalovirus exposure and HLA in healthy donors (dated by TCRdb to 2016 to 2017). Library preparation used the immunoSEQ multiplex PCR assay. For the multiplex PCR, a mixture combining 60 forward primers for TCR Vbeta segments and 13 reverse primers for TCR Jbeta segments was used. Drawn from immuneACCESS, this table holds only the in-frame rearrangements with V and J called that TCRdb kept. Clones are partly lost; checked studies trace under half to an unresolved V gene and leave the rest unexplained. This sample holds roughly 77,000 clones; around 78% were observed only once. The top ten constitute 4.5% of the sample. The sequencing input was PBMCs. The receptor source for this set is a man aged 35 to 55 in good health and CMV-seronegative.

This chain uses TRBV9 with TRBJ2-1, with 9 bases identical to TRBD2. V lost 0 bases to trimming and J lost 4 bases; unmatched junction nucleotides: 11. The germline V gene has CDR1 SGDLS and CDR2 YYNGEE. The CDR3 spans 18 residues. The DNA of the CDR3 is TGTGCCAGCAGCGTAGCCCCTTTAGCGGGAGTGTTATACAATGAGCAGTTCTTC. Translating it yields CASSVAPLAGVLYNEQFF.

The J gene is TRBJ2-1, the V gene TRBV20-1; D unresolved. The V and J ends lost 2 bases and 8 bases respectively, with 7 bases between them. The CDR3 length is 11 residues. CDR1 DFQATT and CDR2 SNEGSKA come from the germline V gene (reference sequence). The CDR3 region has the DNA TGCAGTGCTAGAATCGTAGATGAGCAGTTCTTC. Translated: CSARIVDEQFF.

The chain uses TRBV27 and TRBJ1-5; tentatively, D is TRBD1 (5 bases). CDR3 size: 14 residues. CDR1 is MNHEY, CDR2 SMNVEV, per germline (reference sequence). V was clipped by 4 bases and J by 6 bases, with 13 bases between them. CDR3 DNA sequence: TGTGCCAGCAGTTGGGTGGGGGGGAGTCAGCCCCAGCATTTT. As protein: CASSWVGGSQPQHF.

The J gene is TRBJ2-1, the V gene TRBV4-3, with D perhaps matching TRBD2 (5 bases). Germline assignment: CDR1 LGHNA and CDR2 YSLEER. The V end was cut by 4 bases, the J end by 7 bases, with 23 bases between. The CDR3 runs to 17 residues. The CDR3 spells CASSPIASSAIGNEQFF. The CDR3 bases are TGCGCCAGCAGCCCTATAGCAAGTAGCGCGATAGGGAATGAGCAGTTCTTC.

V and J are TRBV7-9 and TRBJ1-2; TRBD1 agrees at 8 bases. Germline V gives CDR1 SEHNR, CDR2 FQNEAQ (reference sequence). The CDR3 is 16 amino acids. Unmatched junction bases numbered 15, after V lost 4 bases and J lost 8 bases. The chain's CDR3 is CASSSQAAGGLGGYTF. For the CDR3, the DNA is TGTGCCAGCAGCTCTCAGGCCGCAGGGGGCCTCGGGGGCTACACCTTC.

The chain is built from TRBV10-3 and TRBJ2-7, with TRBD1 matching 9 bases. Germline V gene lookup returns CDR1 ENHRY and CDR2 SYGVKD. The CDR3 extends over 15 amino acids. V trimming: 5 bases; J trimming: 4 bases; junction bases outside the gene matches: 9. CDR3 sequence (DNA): TGTGCCATCAGTACATCCGGGACAGGGCTATACGAGCAGTACTTC. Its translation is CAISTSGTGLYEQYF.

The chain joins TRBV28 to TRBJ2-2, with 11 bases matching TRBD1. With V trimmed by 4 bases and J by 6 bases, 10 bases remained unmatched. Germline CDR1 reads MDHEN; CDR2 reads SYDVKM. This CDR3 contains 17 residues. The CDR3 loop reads CASSSRTGGFVAGELFF. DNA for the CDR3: TGTGCCAGCAGTTCACGGACAGGGGGCTTTGTAGCCGGGGAGCTGTTTTTT.

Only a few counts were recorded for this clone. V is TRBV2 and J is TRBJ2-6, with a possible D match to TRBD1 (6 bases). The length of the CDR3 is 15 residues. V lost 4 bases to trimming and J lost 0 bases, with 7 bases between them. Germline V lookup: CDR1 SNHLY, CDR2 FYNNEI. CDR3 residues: CASSGQASGANVLTF. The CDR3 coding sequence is TGTGCCAGCAGTGGACAGGCCTCTGGGGCCAACGTCCTGACTTTC.

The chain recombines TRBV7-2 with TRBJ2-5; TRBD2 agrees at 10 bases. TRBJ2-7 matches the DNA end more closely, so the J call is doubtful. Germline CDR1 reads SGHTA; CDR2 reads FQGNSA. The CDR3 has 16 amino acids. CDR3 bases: TGTGCCAGCAGCTTAGAGGGGACTAGCGCGGGCTACGAGCAGTACTTC. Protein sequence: CASSLEGTSAGYEQYF.

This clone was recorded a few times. The CDR3 loop reads CASSKDRGGGNQPQHF. The CDR3 DNA sequence: TGTGCCAGCAGTAAAGACAGGGGAGGGGGAAATCAGCCCCAGCATTTT. The chain links TRBV6-6 to TRBJ1-5; 8 bases are shared with TRBD1. V was clipped by 5 bases and J by 4 bases; unmatched bases: 10. CDR3 length: 16 amino acids. CDR1 is MNHNY and CDR2 is SVGAGI in the germline V gene (reference sequence).

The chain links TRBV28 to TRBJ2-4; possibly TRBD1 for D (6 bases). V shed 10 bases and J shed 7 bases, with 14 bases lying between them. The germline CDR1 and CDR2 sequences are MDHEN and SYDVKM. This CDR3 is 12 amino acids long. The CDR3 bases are TGTGCCACCCAAACCAGGGGTAACATTCAGTACTTC. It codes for CATQTRGNIQYF.

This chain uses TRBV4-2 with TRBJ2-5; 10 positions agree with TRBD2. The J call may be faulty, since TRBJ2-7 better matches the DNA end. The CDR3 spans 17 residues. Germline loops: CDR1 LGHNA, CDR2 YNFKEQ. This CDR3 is CASSQDLAGELSYEQYF. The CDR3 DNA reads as TGTGCCAGCAGCCAAGACCTAGCGGGAGAGCTCTCCTACGAGCAGTACTTC.

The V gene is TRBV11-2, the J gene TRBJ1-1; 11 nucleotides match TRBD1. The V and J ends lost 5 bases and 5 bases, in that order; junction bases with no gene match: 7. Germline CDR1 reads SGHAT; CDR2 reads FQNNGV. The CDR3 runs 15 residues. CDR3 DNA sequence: TGTGCCAGCAGCACCGGGACAGGGGGTTGGACTGAAGCTTTCTTT. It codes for CASSTGTGGWTEAFF.

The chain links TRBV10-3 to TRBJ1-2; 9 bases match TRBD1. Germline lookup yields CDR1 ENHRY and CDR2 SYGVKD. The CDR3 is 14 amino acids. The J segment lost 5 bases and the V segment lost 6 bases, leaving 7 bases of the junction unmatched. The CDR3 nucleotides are TGTGCCATCAGCTCGGACAGGGGTGGTTATGGCTACACCTTC. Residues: CAISSDRGGYGYTF.

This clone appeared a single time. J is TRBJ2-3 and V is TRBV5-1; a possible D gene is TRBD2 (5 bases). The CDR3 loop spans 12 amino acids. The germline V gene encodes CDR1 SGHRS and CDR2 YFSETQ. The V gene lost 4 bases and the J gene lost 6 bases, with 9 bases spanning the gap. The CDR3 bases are TGCGCCAGCAGCAACCCGGGGGATACGCAGTATTTT. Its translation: CASSNPGDTQYF. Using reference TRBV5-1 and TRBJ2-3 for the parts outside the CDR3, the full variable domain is KAGVTQTPRYLIKTRGQQVTLSCSPISGHRSVSWYQQTPGQGLQFLFEYFSETQRNKGNFPGRFSGRQFSNSRSEMNVSTLELGDSALYLCASSNPGDTQYFGPGTRLTVL.

The CDR3 loop is CASSFRGTGQDTQYF. The CDR3 DNA is TGTGCCAGCAGCTTTCGCGGGACAGGGCAAGATACGCAGTATTTT. The rearrangement joins TRBV11-2 to TRBJ2-3; TRBD1 matches at 9 bases. This CDR3 contains 15 residues. CDR1 and CDR2 (germline): SGHAT, FQNNGV. Trimming removed 3 bases from V and 5 bases from J; junction bases left unmatched: 6.

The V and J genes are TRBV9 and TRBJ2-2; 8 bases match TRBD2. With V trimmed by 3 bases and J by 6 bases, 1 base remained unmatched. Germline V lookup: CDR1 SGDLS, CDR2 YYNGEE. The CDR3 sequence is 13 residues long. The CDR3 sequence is CASSERESGELFF. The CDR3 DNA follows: TGTGCCAGCAGCGAGCGGGAGTCCGGGGAGCTGTTTTTT.

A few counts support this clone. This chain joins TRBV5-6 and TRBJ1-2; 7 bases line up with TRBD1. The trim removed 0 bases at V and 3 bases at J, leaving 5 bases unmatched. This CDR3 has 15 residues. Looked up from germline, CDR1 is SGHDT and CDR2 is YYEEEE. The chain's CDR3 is CASSLGFGTDYGYTF. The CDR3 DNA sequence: TGTGCCAGCAGCTTGGGCTTCGGGACAGACTATGGCTACACCTTC.

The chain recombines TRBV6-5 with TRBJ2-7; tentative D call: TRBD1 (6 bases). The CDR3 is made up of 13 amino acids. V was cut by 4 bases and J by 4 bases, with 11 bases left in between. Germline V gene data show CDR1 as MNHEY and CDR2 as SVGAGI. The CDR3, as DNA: TGTGCCAGCAGTTTGACCAGGGGTTACGAGCAGTACTTC. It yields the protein CASSLTRGYEQYF.

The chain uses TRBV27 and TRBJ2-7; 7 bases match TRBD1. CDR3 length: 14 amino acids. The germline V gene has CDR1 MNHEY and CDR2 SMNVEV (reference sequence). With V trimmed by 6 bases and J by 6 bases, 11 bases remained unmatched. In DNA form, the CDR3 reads TGTGCCAGCAGCCTCACAGGGGTCGGCGGCGAGCAGTACTTC. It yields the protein CASSLTGVGGEQYF.

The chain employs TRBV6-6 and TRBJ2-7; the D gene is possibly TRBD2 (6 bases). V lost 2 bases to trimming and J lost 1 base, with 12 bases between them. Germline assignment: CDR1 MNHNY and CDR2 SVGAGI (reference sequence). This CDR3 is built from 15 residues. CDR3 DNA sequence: TGTGCCAGCAGTTACGGAGGGGTGGATTCCTACGAGCAGTACTTC. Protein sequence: CASSYGGVDSYEQYF.

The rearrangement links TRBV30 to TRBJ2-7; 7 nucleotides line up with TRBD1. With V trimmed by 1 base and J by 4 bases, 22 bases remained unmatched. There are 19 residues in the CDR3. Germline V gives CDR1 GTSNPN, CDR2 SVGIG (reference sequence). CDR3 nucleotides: TGTGCCTGGAGTGCCAGGGGTAGGGGGCGCCGCGGGTCGGGATACGAGCAGTACTTC. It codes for CAWSARGRGRRGSGYEQYF.

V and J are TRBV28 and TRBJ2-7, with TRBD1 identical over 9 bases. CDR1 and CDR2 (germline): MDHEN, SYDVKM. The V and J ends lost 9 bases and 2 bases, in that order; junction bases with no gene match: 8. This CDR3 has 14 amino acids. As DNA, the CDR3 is TGTGCCAGTACCGGGACAGGGAGTCCCTACGAGCAGTACTTC. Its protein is CASTGTGSPYEQYF.

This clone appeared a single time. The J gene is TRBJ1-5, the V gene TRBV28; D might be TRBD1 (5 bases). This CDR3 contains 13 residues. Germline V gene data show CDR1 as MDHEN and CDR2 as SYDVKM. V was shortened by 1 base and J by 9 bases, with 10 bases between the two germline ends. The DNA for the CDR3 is TGTGCCAGCAGTTTATACACAAGGGGGCCCCAGCATTTT. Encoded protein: CASSLYTRGPQHF.

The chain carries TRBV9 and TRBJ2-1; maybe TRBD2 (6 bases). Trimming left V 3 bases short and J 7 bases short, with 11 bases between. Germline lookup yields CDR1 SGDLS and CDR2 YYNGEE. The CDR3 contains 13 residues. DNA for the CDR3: TGTGCCAGCAGCGAACGGGAGATAAATGAGCAGTTCTTC. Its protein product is CASSEREINEQFF.